The text below deals with one TCR beta chain. Its antigen is unidentified. The ends were cut back, 4 bases at V and 1 base at J, with 8 bases in the middle. The CDR3 is made up of 14 amino acids. Germline values: CDR1 ENHRY, CDR2 SYGVKD. The data were taken from a study of shared clonotypes between healthy human individuals. General study findings and limits: The four-donor shared clonotypes exceeded non-shared clonotypes in generation probability, with non-shared ones scoring lower.

Sequenced by immunoSEQ multiplex PCR; TCRdb stores in-frame clones only, minus some. The data show about 1.5 million clones, around 95% seen once. The chain combines TRBV10-3 with TRBJ1-5; D is unresolved. The source material was naive CD4+ T cells sorted from blood. Noted subset: CD45RA+ positively selected. The source is a young man in good health. The CDR3 DNA reads as TGTGCCATCAGTGGGGGTAGCAGCAATCAGCCCCAGCATTTT. Protein product: CAISGGSSNQPQHF.